This entry describes one T cell receptor (beta chain). Its antigen is unidentified. V was clipped by 4 bases and J by 5 bases, with 18 bases between them. The CDR3 extends over 15 amino acids. CDR1 LNHDA and CDR2 SQIVND come from the germline V gene (reference sequence). The entry originates in a study of beta chain features in type 1 diabetes. Expressed TCRB transcripts were sequenced because the isolated RNA had all been reverse transcribed beforehand. Sequenced by immunoSEQ multiplex PCR; TCRdb stores in-frame clones only, minus some. The sample consists of about 340,000 clones, roughly 12% of them appearing once. Study-wide findings and caveats: TCRB CDR3s from Type 1 diabetes patients were moderately but significantly shorter in all four CD4+ subsets.

Source material: naive CD4+ T cells from blood. This sequence originates from a woman between 18 and 29 years old with type 1 diabetes. This chain joins TRBV19 and TRBJ2-7; TRBD2 might be the D (7 bases). CDR3 residues: CASSSPTGGGNEQYF. CDR3 nucleotide sequence: TGTGCCAGTAGTAGCCCCACGGGGGGCGGAAACGAGCAGTACTTC.